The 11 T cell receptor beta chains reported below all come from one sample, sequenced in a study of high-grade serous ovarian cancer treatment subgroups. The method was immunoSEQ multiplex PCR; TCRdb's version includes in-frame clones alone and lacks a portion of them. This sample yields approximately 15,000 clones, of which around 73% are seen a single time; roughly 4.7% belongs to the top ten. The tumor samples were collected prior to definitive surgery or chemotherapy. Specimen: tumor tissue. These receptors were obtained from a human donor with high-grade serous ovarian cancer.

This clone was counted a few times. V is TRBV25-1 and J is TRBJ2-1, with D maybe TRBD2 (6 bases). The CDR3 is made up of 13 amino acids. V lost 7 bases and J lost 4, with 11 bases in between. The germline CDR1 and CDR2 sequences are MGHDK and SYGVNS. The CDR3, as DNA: TGTGCCAGCAAGAAGGGAGGATACAATGAGCAGTTCTTC. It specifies CASKKGGYNEQFF.

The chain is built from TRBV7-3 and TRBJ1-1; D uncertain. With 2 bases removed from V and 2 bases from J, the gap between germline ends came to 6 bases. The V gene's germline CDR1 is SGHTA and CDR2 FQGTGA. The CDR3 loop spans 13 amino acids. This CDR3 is CASSLDANTEAFF. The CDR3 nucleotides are TGTGCCAGCAGCTTAGATGCCAACACTGAAGCTTTCTTT.

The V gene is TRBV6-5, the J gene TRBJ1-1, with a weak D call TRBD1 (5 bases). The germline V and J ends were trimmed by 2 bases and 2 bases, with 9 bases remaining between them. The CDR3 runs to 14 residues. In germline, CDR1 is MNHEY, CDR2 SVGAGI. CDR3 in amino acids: CASSYRTGNTEAFF. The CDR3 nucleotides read TGTGCCAGCAGTTACCGCACAGGTAACACTGAAGCTTTCTTT.

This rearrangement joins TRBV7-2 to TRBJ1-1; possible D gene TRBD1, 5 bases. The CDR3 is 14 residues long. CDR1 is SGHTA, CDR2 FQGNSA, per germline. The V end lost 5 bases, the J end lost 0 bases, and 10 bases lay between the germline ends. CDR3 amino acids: CASSMGGMNTEAFF. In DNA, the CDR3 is TGTGCCAGCAGCATGGGGGGAATGAACACTGAAGCTTTCTTT.

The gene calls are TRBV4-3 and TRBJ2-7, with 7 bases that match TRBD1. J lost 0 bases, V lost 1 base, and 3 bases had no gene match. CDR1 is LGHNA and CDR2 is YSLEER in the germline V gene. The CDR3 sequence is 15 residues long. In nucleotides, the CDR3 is TGCGCCAGCAGCCAAGTGACAGGGACCTCCTACGAGCAGTACTTC. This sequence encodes CASSQVTGTSYEQYF.

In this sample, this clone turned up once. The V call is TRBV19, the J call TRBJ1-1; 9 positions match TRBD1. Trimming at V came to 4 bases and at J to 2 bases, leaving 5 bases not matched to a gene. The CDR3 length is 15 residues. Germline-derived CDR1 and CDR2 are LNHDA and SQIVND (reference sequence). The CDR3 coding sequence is TGTGCCAGTAGTAAAACAGGGGGCATCAACACTGAAGCTTTCTTT. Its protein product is CASSKTGGINTEAFF.

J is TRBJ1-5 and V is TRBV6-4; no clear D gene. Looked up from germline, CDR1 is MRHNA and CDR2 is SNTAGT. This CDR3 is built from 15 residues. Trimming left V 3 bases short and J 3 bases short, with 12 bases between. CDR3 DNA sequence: TGTGCCAGCAGTGAGATCGCGGGGTTCAATCAGCCCCAGCATTTT. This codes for CASSEIAGFNQPQHF.

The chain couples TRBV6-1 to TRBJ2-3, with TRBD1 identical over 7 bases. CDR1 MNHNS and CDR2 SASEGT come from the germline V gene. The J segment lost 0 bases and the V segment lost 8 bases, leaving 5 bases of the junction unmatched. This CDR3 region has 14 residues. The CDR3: CASRLQGSTDTQYF. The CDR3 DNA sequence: TGTGCCAGCCGCCTACAGGGGAGCACAGATACGCAGTATTTT.

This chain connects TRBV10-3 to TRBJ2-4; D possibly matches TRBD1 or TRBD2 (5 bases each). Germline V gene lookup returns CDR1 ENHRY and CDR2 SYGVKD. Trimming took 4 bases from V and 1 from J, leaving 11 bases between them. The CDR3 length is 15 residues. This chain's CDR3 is CAISGGESAKNIQYF. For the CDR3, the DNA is TGTGCCATCAGTGGAGGGGAATCGGCCAAAAACATTCAGTACTTC.

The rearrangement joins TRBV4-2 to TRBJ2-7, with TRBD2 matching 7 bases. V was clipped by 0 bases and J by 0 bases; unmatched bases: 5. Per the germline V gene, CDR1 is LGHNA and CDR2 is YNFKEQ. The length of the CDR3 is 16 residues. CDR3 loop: CASSQDASGTSYEQYF. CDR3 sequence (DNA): TGTGCCAGCAGCCAAGACGCCAGCGGGACCTCCTACGAGCAGTACTTC.

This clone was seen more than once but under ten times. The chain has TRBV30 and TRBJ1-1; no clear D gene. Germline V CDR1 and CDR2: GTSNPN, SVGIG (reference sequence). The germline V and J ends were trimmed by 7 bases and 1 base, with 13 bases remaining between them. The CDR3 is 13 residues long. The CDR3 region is CASTPRRNTEAFF. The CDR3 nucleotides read TGTGCCTCGACCCCCAGACGGAACACTGAAGCTTTCTTT.